The T cell receptor beta chain under discussion was sequenced for a study of T cells after yellow fever vaccination. Study context: Preparation used SMART-Seq v4 Ultra Low Input for the low-cell-number fractions. Study conclusions and caveats: Contaminating bulk clonotypes could be abundant in FACS-sorted repertoires. Reappearance after the booster was seen for most primary-vaccination clones, at roughly 96% CD4 and 75% to 90% CD8.

This clonotype was found many times. Its antigen is not identified. This CDR3 is 15 amino acids long. Germline CDR1 reads SGDLS; CDR2 reads YYNGEE. Trimming removed 2 bases from V and 5 bases from J; junction bases left unmatched: 5. TCR cDNA was made by 5'RACE template switching, adding a universal primer site and UMIs. TCRdb re-called the 5' RACE reads through MiXCR, storing one row per CDR3 protein. Of some 340,000 distinct CDR3 sequences in the sample, about 10% were seen once. Sequences were derived from CD4+ T cells sorted from PBMCs, sampled 45 days after the yellow fever booster vaccination. This rearrangement joins TRBV9 to TRBJ2-5; 11 positions agree with TRBD2. The TCR sequence derives from a man younger than 30 who received the YFV17D yellow fever vaccine. The CDR3 reads CASSVTSGGWETQYF. The CDR3 nucleotides are TGTGCCAGCAGCGTTACTAGCGGGGGATGGGAGACCCAGTACTTC.